What follows is one T cell receptor beta chain and its context. Its antigen is unknown. Base qualities were left out, and no much larger clone turns up one base away. The data were obtained in a study of brain metastases from non-small cell lung cancer (dated by TCRdb to the late 2010s). General notes on the study: The study profiled the immune microenvironment of paired resected primary tumors and brain metastases taken from patients with non-small-cell lung cancer.

A total of 30 to 50 patients with non-small-cell lung cancer that had been surgically resected, each with specimens from both a primary tumor and a brain metastasis, made up the cohort. Archival formalin-fixed, paraffin-embedded tissues were used as the tumor specimens. In the germline V gene, CDR1 corresponds to SGDLS and CDR2 to YYNGEE. The CDR3 measures 14 amino acids from cysteine to phenylalanine. Just the 42-base CDR3 DNA is kept, in frame starting at base 1. At the junction V is shortened by 3 bases and J by 5 bases, with 14 bases in between. Library construction relied on the immunoSEQ multiplex PCR assay. T-cell receptor beta chain repertoire sequencing was performed alongside a 770-gene immune expression panel. Held by TCRdb, this immuneACCESS table contains in-frame sequences only and omits some clones. Under half of the omission traces to an unresolved V gene where checked; the cause of the rest is unknown. The sample yields about 15,000 clones; about 80% were counted once. The ten biggest clones cover 6% to 9% of the sample.

What the work shows at the level of the full study, not this receptor alone: Paired brain metastases and primary tumors largely shared TCR repertoires, although T-cell densities in the metastases were sparse. Compared with the matched primary tumors, roughly 68% of brain metastases appeared to show expanded T-cell clones. Lower T-cell infiltration was exhibited by brain metastases compared with primary tumors (P < 0.001).

The sequenced material came from primary lung tumor tissue. Per the publication, the cell subset or site label means: primary lung tumor paired with brain metastasis. The rearrangement joined TRBV9 to TRBJ2-5; 6 matching bases give a weak D call of TRBD1. The sequence was obtained from a donor aged 40 or older with non-small cell lung cancer. The nucleotides are TGTGCCAGCAGCGCACATACAAGGGGGGAGACCCAGTACTTC. Its protein product is CASSAHTRGETQYF.